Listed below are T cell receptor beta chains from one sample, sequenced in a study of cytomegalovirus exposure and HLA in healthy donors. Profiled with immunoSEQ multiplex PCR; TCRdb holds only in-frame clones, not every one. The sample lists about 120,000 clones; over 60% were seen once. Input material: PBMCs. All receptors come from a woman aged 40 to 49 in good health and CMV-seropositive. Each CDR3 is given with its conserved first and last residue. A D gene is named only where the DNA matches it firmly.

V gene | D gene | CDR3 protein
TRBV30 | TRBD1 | CAWSVLQGDNSPLHF
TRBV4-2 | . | CASSQALAPFRTDTQYF
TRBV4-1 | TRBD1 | CASSPTGGAFGETQYF
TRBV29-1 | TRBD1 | CSVEAGGRNIQYF
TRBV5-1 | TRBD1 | CASSFGTGGMNTEAFF
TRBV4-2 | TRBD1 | CASSLGQGGTNEKLFF
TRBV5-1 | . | CASSFGQGQGYEQYF
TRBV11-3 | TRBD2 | CASSLGSDSGGADTQYF
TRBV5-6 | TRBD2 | CASSPTTGLAGQEQYF
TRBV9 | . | CASSVGSGTDTQYF
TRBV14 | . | CASSQDLVSSYEQYF
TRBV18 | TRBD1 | CASSLGQSSYEQYF
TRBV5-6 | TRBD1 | CASSLGQGHAGELFF
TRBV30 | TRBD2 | CAGLAGTCDEQFF
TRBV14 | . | CASSLAVRQETQYF
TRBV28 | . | CASRFPGAGANVLTF
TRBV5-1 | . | CASRVSSYEQYF
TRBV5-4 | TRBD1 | CASSWPGQGSYEQYF
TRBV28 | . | CASSFAGRNTIYF
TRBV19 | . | CASRYSVGGGQHF
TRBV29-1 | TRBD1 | CSVATGAQETQYF
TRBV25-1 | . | CASSEVRGSGETQYF
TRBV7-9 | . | CASSRSGSTDTQYF
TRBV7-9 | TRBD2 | CASSLGVAGMYQETQYF
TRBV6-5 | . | CASSYSQGELFF
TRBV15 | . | CATSREVDPGQAGGYTF
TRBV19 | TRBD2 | CASSIGDYSPYNEQFF
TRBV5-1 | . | CASSLDRNTEAFF
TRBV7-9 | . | CASSLEQNYNSPLHF
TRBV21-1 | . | CASSKDKGTANTEAFF
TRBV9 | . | CASSVELAYNEQFF
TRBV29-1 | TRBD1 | CSVTGTDTEAFF
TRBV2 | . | CASSRSSPPGYTF
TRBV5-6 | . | CASSLAGAGDTEAFF
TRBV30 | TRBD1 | CAWSISGTGDTEAFF
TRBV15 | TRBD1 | CATSSRGPEAFF
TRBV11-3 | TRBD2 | CASSRTSGSTDTQYF
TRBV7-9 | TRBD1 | CASSPGQGETGELFF
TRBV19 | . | CASIEGETQYF
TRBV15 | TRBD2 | CATSTRGSTDTQYF
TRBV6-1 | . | CAAQGSTNEKLFF
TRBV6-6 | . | CASSPRELLTYEQYF
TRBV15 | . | CATSRDLGAGGYDEQYF
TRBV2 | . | CASWADSAETQYF
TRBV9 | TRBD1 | CASSPWTGSYGYTF
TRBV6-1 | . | CASSQGKLAFF
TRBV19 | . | CASIAPRDGNTEAFF
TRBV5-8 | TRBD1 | CASSDPLIPGQGNTGELFF
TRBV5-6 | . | CASSFRVNEQFF
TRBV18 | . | CASSPNAEVAEAFF
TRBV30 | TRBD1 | CAWTPGTGDRGNTIYF
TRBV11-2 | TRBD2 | CASSSGGAGETQYF
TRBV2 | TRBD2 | CASSEDGGAKNIQYF